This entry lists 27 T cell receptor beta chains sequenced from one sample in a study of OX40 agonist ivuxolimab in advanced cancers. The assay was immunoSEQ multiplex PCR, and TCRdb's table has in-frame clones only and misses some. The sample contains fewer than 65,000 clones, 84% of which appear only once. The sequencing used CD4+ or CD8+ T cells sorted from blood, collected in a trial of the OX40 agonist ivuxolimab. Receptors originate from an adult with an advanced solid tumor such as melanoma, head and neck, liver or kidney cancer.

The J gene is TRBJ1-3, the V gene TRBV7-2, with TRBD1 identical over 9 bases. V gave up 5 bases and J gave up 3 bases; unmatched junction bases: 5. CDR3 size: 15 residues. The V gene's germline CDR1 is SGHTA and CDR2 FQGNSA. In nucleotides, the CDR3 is TGTGCCAGCAGCCAGGGACAGGGTTTTGGAAACACCATATATTTT. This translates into CASSQGQGFGNTIYF.

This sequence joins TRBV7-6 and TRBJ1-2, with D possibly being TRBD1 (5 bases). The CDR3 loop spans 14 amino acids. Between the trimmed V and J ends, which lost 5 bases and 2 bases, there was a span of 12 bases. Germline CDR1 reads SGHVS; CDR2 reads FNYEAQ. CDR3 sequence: CASSPGPQNYGYTF. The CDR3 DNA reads TGTGCCAGCAGCCCGGGACCCCAGAACTATGGCTACACCTTC.

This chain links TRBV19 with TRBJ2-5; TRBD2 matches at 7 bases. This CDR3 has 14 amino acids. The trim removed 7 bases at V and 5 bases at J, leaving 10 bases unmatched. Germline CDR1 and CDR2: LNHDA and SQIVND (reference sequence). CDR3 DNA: TGTGCCAGTAAAGCGGGATTGGGACGGGAGACCCAGTACTTC. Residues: CASKAGLGRETQYF.

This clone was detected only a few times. CDR3 in amino acids: CASSVSQGPYEQYF. The DNA for the CDR3 is TGTGCCAGCAGCGTAAGCCAGGGGCCCTACGAGCAGTACTTC. This chain uses TRBV9 with TRBJ2-7; tentatively, D is TRBD1 (6 bases). This CDR3 has 14 residues. CDR1 is SGDLS and CDR2 is YYNGEE in the germline V gene. V lost 1 base and J 2 bases, leaving 10 bases between the germline ends. Complete variable domain (other parts from reference TRBV9 and TRBJ2-7): DSGVTQTPKHLITATGQRVTLRCSPRSGDLSVYWYQQSLDQGLQFLIQYYNGEERAKGNILERFSAQQFPDLHSELNLSSLELGDSALYFCASSVSQGPYEQYFGPGTRLTVT.

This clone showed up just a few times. The CDR3 protein is CASSLFRDTEAFF. CDR3 sequence (DNA): TGTGCCAGCAGCTTATTCCGGGACACTGAAGCTTTCTTT. This rearrangement joins TRBV7-2 to TRBJ1-1; D remains ambiguous. CDR1 and CDR2 from the germline V gene are SGHTA and FQGNSA. Trimming left V 2 bases short and J 3 bases short, with 7 bases between. This CDR3 is built from 13 residues.

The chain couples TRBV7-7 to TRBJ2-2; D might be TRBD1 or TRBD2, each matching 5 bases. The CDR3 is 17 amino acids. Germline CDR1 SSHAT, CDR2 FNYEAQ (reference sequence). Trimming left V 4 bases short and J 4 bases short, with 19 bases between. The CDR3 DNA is TGTGCCAGCAGCTCAACTGGGCTAGGGACGGCCACCGGGGAGCTGTTTTTT. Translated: CASSSTGLGTATGELFF.

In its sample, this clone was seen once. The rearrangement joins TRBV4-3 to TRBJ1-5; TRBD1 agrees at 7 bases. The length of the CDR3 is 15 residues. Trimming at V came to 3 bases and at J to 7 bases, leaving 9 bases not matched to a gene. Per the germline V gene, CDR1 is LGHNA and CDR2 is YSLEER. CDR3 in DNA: TGCGCCAGCAGCCAGCTGGCCCAGGGGGGACAGCCCCAGCATTTT. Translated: CASSQLAQGGQPQHF.

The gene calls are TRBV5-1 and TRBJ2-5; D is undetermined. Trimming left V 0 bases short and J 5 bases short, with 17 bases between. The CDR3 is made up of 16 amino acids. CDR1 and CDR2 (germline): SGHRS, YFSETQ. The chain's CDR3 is CASSLAQLQQGETQYF. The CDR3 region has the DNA TGCGCCAGCAGCTTGGCCCAGCTCCAACAAGGGGAGACCCAGTACTTC.

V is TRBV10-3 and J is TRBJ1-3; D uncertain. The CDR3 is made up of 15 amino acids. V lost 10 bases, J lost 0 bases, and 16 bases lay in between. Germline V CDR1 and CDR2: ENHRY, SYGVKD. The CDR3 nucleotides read TGTGCCACCCGAGTTACTGATTACTCTGGAAACACCATATATTTT. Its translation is CATRVTDYSGNTIYF.

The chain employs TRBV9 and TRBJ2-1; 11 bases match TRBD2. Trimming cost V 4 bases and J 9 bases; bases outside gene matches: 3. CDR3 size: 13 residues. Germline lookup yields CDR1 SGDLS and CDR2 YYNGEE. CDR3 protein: CASSITSGSEQFF. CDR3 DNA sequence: TGTGCCAGCAGCATAACTAGCGGGAGTGAGCAGTTCTTC. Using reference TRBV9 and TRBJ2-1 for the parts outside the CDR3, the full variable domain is DSGVTQTPKHLITATGQRVTLRCSPRSGDLSVYWYQQSLDQGLQFLIQYYNGEERAKGNILERFSAQQFPDLHSELNLSSLELGDSALYFCASSITSGSEQFFGPGTRLTVL.

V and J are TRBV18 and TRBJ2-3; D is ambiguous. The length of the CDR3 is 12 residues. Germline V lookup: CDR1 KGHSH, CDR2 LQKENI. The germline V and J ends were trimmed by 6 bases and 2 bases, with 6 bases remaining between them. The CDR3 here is CASSGHTDTQYF. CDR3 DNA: TGTGCCAGCTCCGGTCACACAGATACGCAGTATTTT.

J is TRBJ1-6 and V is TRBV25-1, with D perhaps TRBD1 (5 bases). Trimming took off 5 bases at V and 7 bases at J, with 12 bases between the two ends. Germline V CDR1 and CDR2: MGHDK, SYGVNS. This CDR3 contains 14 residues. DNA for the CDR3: TGTGCCAGCAGTTTAGGACATGGGAATTCACCCCTCCACTTT. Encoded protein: CASSLGHGNSPLHF. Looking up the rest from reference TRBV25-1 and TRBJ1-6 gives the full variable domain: EADIYQTPRYLVIGTGKKITLECSQTMGHDKMYWYQQDPGMELHLIHYSYGVNSTEKGDLSSESTVSRIRTEHFPLTLESARPSHTSQYLCASSLGHGNSPLHFGNGTRLTVT.

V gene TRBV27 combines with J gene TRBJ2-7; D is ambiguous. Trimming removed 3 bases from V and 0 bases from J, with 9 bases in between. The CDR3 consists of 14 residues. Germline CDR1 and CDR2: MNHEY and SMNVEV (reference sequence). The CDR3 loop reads CASSFGRASYEQYF. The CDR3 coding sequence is TGTGCCAGCAGTTTCGGACGGGCCTCCTACGAGCAGTACTTC.

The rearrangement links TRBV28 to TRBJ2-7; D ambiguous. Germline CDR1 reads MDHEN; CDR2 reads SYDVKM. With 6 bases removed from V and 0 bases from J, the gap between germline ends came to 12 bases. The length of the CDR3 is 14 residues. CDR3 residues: CASRTFGFSYEQYF. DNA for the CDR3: TGTGCCAGCAGGACTTTCGGGTTCTCCTACGAGCAGTACTTC.

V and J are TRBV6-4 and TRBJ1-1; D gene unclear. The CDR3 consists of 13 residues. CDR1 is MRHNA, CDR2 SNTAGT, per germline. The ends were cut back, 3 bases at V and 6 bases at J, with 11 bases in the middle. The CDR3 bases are TGTGCCAGCAGTGAAGAGGGAGGTTCTGAAGCTTTCTTT. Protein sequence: CASSEEGGSEAFF.

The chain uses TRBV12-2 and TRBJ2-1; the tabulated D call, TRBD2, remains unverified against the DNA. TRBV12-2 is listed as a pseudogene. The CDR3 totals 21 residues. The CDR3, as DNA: TGTGCAAGTCGCTTAGAACCCCCTCGGACTAGCGGGGAACAGGGAATAAATGAGCAGTTCTTC. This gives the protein CASRLEPPRTSGEQGINEQFF.

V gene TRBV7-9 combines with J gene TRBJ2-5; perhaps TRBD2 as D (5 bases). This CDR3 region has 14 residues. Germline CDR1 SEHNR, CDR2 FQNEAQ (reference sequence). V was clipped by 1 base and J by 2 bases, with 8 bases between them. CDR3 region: CASSLGTAQETQYF. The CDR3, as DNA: TGTGCCAGCAGCTTAGGGACTGCTCAAGAGACCCAGTACTTC. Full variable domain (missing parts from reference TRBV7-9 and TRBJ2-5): DTGVSQNPRHKITKRGQNVTFRCDPISEHNRLYWYRQTLGQGPEFLTYFQNEAQLEKSRLLSDRFSAERPKGSFSTLEIQRTEQGDSAMYLCASSLGTAQETQYFGPGTRLLVL.

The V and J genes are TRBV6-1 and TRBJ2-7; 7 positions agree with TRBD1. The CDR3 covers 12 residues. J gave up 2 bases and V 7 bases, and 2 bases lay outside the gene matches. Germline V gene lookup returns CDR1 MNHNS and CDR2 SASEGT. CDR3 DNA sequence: TGTGCCAGCAACCAGGGGGCCTACGAGCAGTACTTC. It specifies CASNQGAYEQYF.

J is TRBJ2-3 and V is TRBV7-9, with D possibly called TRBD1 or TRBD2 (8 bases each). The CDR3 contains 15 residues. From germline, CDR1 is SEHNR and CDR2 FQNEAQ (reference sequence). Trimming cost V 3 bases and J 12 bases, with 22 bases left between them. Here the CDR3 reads CASSFRGGTGHRQYF. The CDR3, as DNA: TGTGCCAGCAGCTTTCGCGGGGGGACAGGTCATAGACAGTATTTT.

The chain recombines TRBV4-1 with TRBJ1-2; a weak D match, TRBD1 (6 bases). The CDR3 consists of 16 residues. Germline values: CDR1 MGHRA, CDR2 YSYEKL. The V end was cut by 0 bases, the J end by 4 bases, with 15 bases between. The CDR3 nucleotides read TGCGCCAGCAGCCAAGACGCGGGGGCTGTAGCCTATGGCTACACCTTC. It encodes CASSQDAGAVAYGYTF.

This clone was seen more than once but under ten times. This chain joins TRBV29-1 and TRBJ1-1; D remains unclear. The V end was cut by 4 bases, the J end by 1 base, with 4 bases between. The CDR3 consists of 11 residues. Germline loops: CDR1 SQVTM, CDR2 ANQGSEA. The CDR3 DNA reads TGCAGCGTTGCAGCGAACACTGAAGCTTTCTTT. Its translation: CSVAANTEAFF.

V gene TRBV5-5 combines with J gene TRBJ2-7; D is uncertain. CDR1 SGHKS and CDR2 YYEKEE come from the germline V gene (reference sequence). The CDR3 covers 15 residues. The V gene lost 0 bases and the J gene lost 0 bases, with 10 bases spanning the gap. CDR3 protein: CASSLGWTSSYEQYF. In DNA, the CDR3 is TGTGCCAGCAGCTTGGGCTGGACGTCCTCCTACGAGCAGTACTTC.

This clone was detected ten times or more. The CDR3 sequence is CASSADRTGANVLTF. CDR3 DNA sequence: TGTGCCAGCAGTGCTGACAGGACTGGGGCCAACGTCCTGACTTTC. The chain combines TRBV2 with TRBJ2-6; the D gene is possibly TRBD1 (6 bases). The CDR3 totals 15 residues. Trimming removed 4 bases at V and 2 bases at J, with 9 bases between. In germline, CDR1 is SNHLY, CDR2 FYNNEI.

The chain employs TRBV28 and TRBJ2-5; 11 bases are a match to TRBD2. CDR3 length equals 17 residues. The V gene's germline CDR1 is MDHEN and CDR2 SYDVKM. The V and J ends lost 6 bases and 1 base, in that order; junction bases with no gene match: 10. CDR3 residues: CASRLAGAHLAQETQYF. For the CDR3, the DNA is TGTGCCAGCAGACTAGCGGGGGCACATTTGGCCCAAGAGACCCAGTACTTC.

The CDR3 region has the DNA TGTGCCAGCAGCTTAGACGTCGGCTCCTACGAGCAGTACTTC. Translated, it gives CASSLDVGSYEQYF. This chain uses TRBV7-2 with TRBJ2-7; D unclear. The CDR3 is 14 amino acids. Trimming stripped 1 base from V and 0 bases from J, with 7 bases between. Per germline, CDR1 SGHTA and CDR2 FQGNSA.

The CDR3 region is CATSRGSVGYEQYF. The CDR3 nucleotides read TGTGCCACCAGCAGAGGGTCAGTGGGCTACGAGCAGTACTTC. V gene TRBV15 combines with J gene TRBJ2-7; D remains unclear. Per germline, CDR1 LNHNV and CDR2 YYDKDF (reference sequence). The V end was cut by 1 base, the J end by 3 bases, with 10 bases between. The CDR3 length is 14 residues.

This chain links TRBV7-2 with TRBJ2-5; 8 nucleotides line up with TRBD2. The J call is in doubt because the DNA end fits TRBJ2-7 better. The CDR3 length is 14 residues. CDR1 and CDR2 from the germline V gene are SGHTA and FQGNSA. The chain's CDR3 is CASSRGTRAYEQYF. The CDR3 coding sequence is TGTGCCAGCAGCCGCGGGACTAGGGCCTACGAGCAGTACTTC.